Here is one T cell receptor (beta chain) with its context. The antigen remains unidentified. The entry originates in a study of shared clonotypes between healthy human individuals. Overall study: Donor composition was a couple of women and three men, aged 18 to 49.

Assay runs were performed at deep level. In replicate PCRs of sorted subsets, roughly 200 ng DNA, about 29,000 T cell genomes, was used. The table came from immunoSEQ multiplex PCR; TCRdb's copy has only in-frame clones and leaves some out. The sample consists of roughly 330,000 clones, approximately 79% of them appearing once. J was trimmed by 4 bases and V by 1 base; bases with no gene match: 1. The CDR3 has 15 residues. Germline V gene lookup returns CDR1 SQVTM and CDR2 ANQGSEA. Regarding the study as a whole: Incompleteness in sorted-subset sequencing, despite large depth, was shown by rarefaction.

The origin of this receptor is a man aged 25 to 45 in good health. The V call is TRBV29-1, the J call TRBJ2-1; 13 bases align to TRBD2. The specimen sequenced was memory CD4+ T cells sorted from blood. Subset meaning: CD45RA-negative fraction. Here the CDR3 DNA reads TGCAGCGTTGAAGGGGGACTAGCGGGGTACAATGAGCAGTTCTTC. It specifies CSVEGGLAGYNEQFF.